This note documents a single TCR beta chain sequence. Specified time point: pretreatment peripheral blood. These data belong to a study of PD-L1 blockade in urothelial cancer. Study overall: Intravenous atezolizumab, 1,200 mg every 3 weeks, was begun by patients around 2014.

The assay was immunoSEQ multiplex PCR, and TCRdb's table has in-frame clones only and misses some. The sample has tens of thousands of clones, 90% seen once; the top ten hold under 2%. The CDR3 runs to 15 residues. V was trimmed by 6 bases and J by 0 bases, leaving 9 bases between them. Germline CDR1 is SNHLY and CDR2 is FYNNEI. The TCR was taken from a man between 60 and 70 years old with urothelial cancer. Source: PBMCs, taken around atezolizumab (anti-PD-L1) treatment. This chain connects TRBV2 to TRBJ2-6; D uncertain. CDR3: CASREQFSGANVLTF. The CDR3 DNA reads TGTGCCAGCAGGGAACAGTTCTCTGGGGCCAACGTCCTGACTTTC.